This TCR beta chain came from a study of human T cells and chemical hapten exposure. Study-level information: Sensitization employed 2% DPC on about 2 cm by about 2 cm of upper inner arm skin.

The study, taken as a whole, reports: There were significantly more large CDR3 similarity clusters among expanded TCRs than among controls.

This CDR3 has 13 amino acids. V dropped 6 bases and J dropped 1; count of bases not matched to a gene: 3. Time point: patch test 3, about 24 weeks after DPC sensitization. Treatment given: therapeutic diphenylcyclopropenone sensitization with weekly scalp DPC. TCRdb reprocessed the RACE reads with MiXCR, giving one entry per CDR3 protein. This table holds about 84,000 distinct CDR3 sequences, less than 14% found once. This clonotype was seen repeatedly, ten times or more. Its specificity is not known. The origin of this receptor is a woman in her forties or fifties with alopecia areata. Some clones in this sample may be carry-over from other donors' samples. This chain uses TRBV12-3 or TRBV12-4 with TRBJ2-7; 7 nucleotides match TRBD1. The specimen was whole blood, collected in connection with sensitization to the hapten diphenylcyclopropenone (DPC). The CDR3 protein is CASRSTGSYEQYF. The CDR3 nucleotides are TGTGCCAGCAGGTCGACAGGGTCCTACGAGCAGTACTTC.